The present T cell receptor beta chain was sequenced within a study of T cells after yellow fever vaccination (dated by TCRdb to between 2019 and 2020). General notes on the study: The SMART-Seq v4 Ultra Low Input RNA kit was used to prepare libraries from fractions with low cell numbers. Two healthy male donors, one aged 18 to 30 and one aged 30 to 40 years, made up the cohort. To follow T-cell clones before and after both primary and booster YFV17D yellow fever vaccination, bulk TCR alpha and beta repertoires underwent longitudinal sequencing. Blood samples were taken at several timepoints before and after primary and secondary immunization, and bulk PBMC replicates and cell subsets were isolated.

The treatment or condition label, read with the paper, signifies: live attenuated yellow fever vaccine strain. A standard Ficoll-Paque protocol was used to isolate PBMCs from peripheral blood. Dynabeads CD4 and CD8 positive selection kits were used to isolate the CD4 and CD8 T-cell fractions. RNA was extracted with TriZol from bulk PBMCs, CD4 and CD8 fractions, and dextramer-positive and dextramer-negative fractions. On this clonotype itself: Its antigen target is currently unknown. The record has no base qualities; no much larger clone is one base away.

TCR cDNA was made using 5'RACE template switching, a step that added a universal primer site and unique molecular identifiers. Priming of cDNA synthesis was performed from both the TCR alpha and TCR beta constant segments. Libraries were amplified in two PCR steps, with sample barcodes and sequencing adapters added in the second step. Sequencing of libraries was done on Illumina HiSeq 2500 (2x100 bp) or NovaSeq (2x150 bp). Concerning the study's data processing: Reads were demultiplexed and collapsed into UMI consensus sequences with MIGEC, and V(D)J alignment was performed with MiXCR. Using edgeR on replicate PBMC samples, clonotypes were called vaccine-responding if FDR was below 0.01 and the log2 fold change was above 5 up to day 15. Each bulk clonotype was labeled CD4 or CD8 based on which sequenced repertoire, CD4 or CD8, contained the clonotype at higher abundance. Using fastp at Q25 and MiXCR, TCRdb reprocessed the public reads and kept productive beta chains. Rows with a matching CDR3 protein are joined into one entry that keeps the most common DNA and genes. The V and J calls come from TCRdb's annotation, not from the publication. This sample is represented by some 110,000 distinct CDR3 sequences; roughly 7.2% of them were singletons. Clones ranked in the top ten supply 2.5% to 3.5% of the sample.

Taken from the germline V gene (reference sequence), the CDR1 and CDR2 loops are SEHNR and FQNEAQ. Measured from the cysteine to the phenylalanine, the CDR3 is 14 residues long. Only the CDR3 portion is preserved as DNA: 42 bases, with reading frame beginning at the first base. Trimming accounts for 6 bases at V and 1 base at J, while the number of junction bases matched to no gene is 4. The paper's findings and limits, for the study overall: The secondary T-cell response was weaker than the primary response but faster, peaking on day 5 instead of day 15. Only a couple of donors were included in the study, so the extent to which the findings can be generalized is limited. Most clones expanded after primary vaccination (96% of CD4 and around 89% of CD8) were re-detected after the booster, suggesting that broad memory maintenance occurred. A small share of clonotypes occurred in both CD4 and CD8 compartments, likely arising from convergent recombination. Computational filtering was needed because FACS-sorted repertoires could contain abundant contaminating clonotypes from the bulk population.

The source is a man between 18 and 35 years old who received the YFV17D yellow fever vaccine. This sequence uses TRBV7-9 and TRBJ2-5; the central 8 bases match TRBD2. The specimen was CD4+ T cells sorted from PBMCs, collected roughly seven weeks after the first yellow fever vaccination. The nucleotides are TGTGCCAGCAGGCCCGCGGGGGGCCAAGAGACCCAGTACTTC. Its protein product is CASRPAGGQETQYF. The reference TRBV7-9 and TRBJ2-5 proteins fill in what lies around the CDR3, so the full variable domain reads DTGVSQNPRHKITKRGQNVTFRCDPISEHNRLYWYRQTLGQGPEFLTYFQNEAQLEKSRLLSDRFSAERPKGSFSTLEIQRTEQGDSAMYLCASRPAGGQETQYFGPGTRLLVL.